The present entry profiles one T cell receptor beta chain with its context. Clones were read by immunoSEQ multiplex PCR, and TCRdb kept only the in-frame ones, dropping some. The repertoire consists of fewer than 650,000 clones, with around 78% occurring once and the leading ten covering under 15%. This sample was taken from a study of shared clonotypes between healthy human individuals. As for the study in general: The study drew on a couple of women and a few men aged 18 to 49 as donors.

Unsorted samples drew genomic DNA from 70 million to 95 million PBMCs. V lost 3 bases to trimming and J lost 7 bases, with 16 bases between them. The CDR3 is made up of 14 amino acids. Germline CDR1 is MNHNS and CDR2 is SASEGT. Sequencing was done on a sample of PBMCs. This clonotype originated in a woman aged 40 to 50 in good health. Some clones in this sample may be carry-over from other donors' samples. The chain has TRBV6-1 and TRBJ2-7; D is perhaps TRBD2 (5 bases). As DNA, the CDR3 is TGTGCCAGCAGTGAGGACCCCAGCCGGAGGGAGCAGTACTTC. It yields the protein CASSEDPSRREQYF.